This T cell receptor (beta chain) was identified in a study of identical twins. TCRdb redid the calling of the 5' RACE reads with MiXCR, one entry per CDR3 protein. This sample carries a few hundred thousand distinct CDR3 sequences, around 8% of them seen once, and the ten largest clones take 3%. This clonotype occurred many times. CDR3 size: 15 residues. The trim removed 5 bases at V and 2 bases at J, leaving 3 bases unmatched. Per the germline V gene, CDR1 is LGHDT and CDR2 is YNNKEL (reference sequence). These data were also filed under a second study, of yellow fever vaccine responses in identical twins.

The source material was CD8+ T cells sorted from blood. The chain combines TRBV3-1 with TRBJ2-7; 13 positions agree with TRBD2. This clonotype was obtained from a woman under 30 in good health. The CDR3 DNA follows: TGTGCCAGCAGCATACTAGCGGGAGGGACCTACGAGCAGTACTTC. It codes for CASSILAGGTYEQYF.